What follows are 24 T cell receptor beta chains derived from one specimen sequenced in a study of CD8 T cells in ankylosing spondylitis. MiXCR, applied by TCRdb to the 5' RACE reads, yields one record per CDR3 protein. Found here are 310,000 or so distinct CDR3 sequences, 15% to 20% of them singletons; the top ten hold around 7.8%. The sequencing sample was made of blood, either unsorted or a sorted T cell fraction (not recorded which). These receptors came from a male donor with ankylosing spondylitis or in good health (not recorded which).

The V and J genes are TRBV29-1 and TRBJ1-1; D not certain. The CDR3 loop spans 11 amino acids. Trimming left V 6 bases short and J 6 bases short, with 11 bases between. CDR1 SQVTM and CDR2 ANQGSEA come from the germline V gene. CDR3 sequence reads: CSVPKDSEAFF. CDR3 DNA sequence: TGCAGCGTACCTAAGGACTCTGAAGCTTTCTTT.

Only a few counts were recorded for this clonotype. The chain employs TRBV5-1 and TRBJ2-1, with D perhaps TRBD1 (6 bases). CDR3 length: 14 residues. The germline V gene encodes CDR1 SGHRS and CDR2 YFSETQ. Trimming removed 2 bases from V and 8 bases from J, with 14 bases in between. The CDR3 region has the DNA TGCGCCAGCAGCTTCGCCAGGGGTCTCGATGAGCAGTTCTTC. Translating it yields CASSFARGLDEQFF.

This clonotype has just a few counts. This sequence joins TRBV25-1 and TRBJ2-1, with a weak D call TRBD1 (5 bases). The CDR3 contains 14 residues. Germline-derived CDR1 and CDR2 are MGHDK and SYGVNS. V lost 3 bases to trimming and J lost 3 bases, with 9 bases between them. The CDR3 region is CASSELDSYNEQFF. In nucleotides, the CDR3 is TGTGCCAGCAGTGAGTTAGACAGCTACAATGAGCAGTTCTTC.

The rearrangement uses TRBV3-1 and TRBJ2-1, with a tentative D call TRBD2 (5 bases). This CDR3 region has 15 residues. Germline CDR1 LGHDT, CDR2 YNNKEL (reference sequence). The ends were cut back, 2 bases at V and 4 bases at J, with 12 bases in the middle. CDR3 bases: TGTGCCAGCAGCCAACAGACTACCCAATACAATGAGCAGTTCTTC. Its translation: CASSQQTTQYNEQFF.

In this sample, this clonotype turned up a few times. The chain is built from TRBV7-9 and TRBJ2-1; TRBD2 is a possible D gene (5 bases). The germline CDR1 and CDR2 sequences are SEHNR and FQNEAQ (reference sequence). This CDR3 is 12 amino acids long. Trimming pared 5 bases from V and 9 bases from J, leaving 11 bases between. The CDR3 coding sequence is TGTGCCAGCAGCCGATTTGCGGGTGAGCAGTTCTTC. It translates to CASSRFAGEQFF.

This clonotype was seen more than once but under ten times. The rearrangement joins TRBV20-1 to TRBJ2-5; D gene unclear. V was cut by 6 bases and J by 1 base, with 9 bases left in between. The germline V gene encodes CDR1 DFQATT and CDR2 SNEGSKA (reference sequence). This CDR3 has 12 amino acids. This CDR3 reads CSAVGSQETQYF. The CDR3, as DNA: TGCAGTGCGGTGGGGTCCCAAGAGACCCAGTACTTC.

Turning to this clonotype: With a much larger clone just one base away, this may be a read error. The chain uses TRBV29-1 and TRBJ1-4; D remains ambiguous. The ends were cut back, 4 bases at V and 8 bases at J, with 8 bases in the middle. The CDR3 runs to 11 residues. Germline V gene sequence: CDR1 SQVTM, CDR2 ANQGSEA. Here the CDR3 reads CSVVQAEKLFF. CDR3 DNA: TGCAGCGTTGTTCAGGCGGAAAAACTGTTTTTT.

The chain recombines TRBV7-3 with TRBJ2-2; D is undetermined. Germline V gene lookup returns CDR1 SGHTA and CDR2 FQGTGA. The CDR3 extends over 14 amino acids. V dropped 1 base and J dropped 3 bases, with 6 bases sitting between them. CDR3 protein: CASSLRPYTGELFF. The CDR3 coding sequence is TGTGCCAGCAGCTTAAGGCCGTACACCGGGGAGCTGTTTTTT.

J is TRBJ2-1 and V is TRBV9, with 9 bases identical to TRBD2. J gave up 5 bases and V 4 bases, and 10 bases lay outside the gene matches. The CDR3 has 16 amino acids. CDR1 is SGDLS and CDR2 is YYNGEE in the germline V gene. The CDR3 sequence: CASSPRRASGNNEQFF. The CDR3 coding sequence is TGTGCCAGCAGCCCCCGTCGGGCTAGCGGGAACAATGAGCAGTTCTTC.

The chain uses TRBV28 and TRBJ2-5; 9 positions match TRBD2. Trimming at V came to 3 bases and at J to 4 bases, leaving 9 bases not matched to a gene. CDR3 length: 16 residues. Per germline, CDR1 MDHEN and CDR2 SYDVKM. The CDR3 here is CASSLTGGGAVETQYF. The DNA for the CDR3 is TGTGCCAGCAGTTTGACAGGCGGGGGGGCCGTAGAGACCCAGTACTTC.

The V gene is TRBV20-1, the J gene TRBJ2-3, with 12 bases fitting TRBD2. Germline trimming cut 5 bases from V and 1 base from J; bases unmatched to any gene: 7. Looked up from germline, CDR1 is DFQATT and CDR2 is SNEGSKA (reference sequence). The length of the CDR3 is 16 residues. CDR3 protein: CSAGLAGGSGTDTQYF. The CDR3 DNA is TGCAGTGCTGGGCTAGCGGGAGGGTCGGGCACAGATACGCAGTATTTT.

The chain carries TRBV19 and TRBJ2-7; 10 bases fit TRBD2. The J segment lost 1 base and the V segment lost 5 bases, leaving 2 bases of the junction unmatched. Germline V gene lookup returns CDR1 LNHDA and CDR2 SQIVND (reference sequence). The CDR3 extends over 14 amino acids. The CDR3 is CASSPSGSSYEQYV. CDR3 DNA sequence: TGTGCCAGTAGTCCTAGCGGGAGTTCCTACGAGCAGTACGTC.

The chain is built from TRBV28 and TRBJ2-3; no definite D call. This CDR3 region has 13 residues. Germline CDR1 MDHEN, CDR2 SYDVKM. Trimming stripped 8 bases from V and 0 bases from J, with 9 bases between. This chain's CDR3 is CASCSDSTDTQYF. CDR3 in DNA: TGTGCCAGCTGCAGCGATAGCACAGATACGCAGTATTTT. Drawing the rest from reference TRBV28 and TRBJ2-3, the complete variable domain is DVKVTQSSRYLVKRTGEKVFLECVQDMDHENMFWYRQDPGLGLRLIYFSYDVKMKEKGDIPEGYSVSREKKERFSLILESASTNQTSMYLCASCSDSTDTQYFGPGTRLTVL.

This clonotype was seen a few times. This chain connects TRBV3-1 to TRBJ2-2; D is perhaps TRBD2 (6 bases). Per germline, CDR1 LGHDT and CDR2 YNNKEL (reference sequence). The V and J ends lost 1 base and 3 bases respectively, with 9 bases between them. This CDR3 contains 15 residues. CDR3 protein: CASSQGGTDTGELFF. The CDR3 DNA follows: TGTGCCAGCAGCCAAGGCGGGACGGACACCGGGGAGCTGTTTTTT.

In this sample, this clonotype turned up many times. CDR3 in DNA: TGCGCCAGCAGCTACGCAGGGCAGGGTGGCACTGAAGCTTTCTTT. This translates into CASSYAGQGGTEAFF. V gene TRBV5-1 combines with J gene TRBJ1-1; D is possibly TRBD1 (5 bases). The CDR3 is 15 amino acids. Trimming shortened V by 3 bases and J by 4 bases, and 16 bases separated the two germline ends. The germline CDR1 and CDR2 sequences are SGHRS and YFSETQ.

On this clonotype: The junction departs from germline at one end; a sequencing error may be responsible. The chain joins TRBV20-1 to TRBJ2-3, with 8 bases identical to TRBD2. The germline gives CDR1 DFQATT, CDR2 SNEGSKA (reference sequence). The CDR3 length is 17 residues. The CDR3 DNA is TGTAGTGCTAGAGCTATGGCGGGAGGAGGATGGACAGATACGCAGTATTTT. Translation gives CSARAMAGGGWTDTQYF.

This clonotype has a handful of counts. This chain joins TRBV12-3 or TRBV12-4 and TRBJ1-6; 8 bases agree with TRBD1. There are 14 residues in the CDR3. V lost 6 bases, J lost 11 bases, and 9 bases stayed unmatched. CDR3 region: CASSRQGSVAPLHF. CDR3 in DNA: TGTGCCAGCAGCCGACAGGGGTCCGTGGCACCCCTCCACTTT.

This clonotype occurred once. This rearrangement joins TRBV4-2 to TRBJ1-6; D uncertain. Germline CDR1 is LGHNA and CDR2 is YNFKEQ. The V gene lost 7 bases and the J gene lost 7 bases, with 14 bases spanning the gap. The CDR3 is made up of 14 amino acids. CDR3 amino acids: CASTGQLTNSPLHF. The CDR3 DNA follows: TGTGCCAGCACCGGCCAGCTGACGAATTCACCCCTCCACTTT.

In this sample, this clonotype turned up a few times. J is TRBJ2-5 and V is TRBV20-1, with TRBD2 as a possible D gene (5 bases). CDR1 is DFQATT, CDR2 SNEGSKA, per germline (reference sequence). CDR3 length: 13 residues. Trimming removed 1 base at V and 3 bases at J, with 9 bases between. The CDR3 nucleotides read TGCAGTGCTAGAGCCCCCGGGGAAGAGACCCAGTACTTC. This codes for CSARAPGEETQYF.

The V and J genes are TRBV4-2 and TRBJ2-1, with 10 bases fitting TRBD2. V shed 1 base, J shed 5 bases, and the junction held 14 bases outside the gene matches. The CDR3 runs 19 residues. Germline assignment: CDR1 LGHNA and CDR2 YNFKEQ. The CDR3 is CASSQGPLGVAGGNNEQFF. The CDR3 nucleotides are TGTGCCAGCAGCCAAGGACCCCTTGGGGTAGCGGGGGGTAACAATGAGCAGTTCTTC.

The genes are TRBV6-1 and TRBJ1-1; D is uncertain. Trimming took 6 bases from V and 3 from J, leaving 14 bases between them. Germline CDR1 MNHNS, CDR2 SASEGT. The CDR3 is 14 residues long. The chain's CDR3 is CASRRLGGHTEAFF. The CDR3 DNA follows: TGTGCCAGCAGACGCTTGGGAGGCCACACTGAAGCTTTCTTT.

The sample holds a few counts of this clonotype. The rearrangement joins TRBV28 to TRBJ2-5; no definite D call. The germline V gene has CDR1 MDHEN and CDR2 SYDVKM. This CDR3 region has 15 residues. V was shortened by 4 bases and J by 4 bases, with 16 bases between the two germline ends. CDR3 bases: TGTGCCAGCAGTTCTCTTCTGAGACGCGGAGAGACCCAGTACTTC. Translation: CASSSLLRRGETQYF.

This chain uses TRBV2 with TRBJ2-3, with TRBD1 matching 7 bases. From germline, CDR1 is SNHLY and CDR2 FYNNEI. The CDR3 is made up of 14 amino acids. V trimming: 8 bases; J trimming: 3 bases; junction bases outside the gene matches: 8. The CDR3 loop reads CASRFMTGTDTQYF. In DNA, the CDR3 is TGTGCCAGCCGTTTCATGACAGGGACAGATACGCAGTATTTT.

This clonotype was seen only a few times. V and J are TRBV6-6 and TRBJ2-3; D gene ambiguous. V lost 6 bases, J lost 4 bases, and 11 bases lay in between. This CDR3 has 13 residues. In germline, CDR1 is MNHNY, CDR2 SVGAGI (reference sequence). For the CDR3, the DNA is TGTGCCAGCAGCCGATCTAAGGCAGATACGCAGTATTTT. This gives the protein CASSRSKADTQYF.